This TCR beta chain was identified in a study of shared clonotypes between healthy human individuals. The V end lost 0 bases, the J end lost 6 bases, and 13 bases lay between the germline ends. The CDR3 runs to 15 residues. CDR1 SGHRS and CDR2 YFSETQ come from the germline V gene. Sequenced by immunoSEQ multiplex PCR; TCRdb stores in-frame clones only, minus some. This sample has over a million clones; about 75% occur once, and the top ten carry about 1.5%. Sequencing used memory CD4+ T cells sorted from blood. Documented subset: CD45RA-negative fraction. The sequence was collected from a man aged 18-30 years in good health. The chain couples TRBV5-1 to TRBJ1-5; D is uncertain. CDR3 DNA: TGCGCCAGCAGCTTGGACGGGCCCGGTGCTCAGCCCCAGCATTTT. Translating it yields CASSLDGPGAQPQHF.